These 3 T cell receptor beta chains were all obtained from the same sample, sequenced in a study of blood T cell repertoires in COVID-19. Sequencing used immunoSEQ multiplex PCR; TCRdb keeps in-frame clones, though not all of them. The sample comprises around 110,000 clones, 70% to 75% of which are singletons, and approximately 0.9% rests with the top ten. Sequencing was done on a sample of peripheral blood. The receptors here all came from a human donor with acute or convalescent COVID-19. The donor label of this sample is uncertain.

V is TRBV19 and J is TRBJ2-7; 13 bases agree with TRBD2. Germline V gene lookup returns CDR1 LNHDA and CDR2 SQIVND (reference sequence). V was pared by 10 bases and J by 2 bases, with 11 bases of the junction left unmatched. This CDR3 has 16 amino acids. The CDR3 sequence is CATHQTSGGPPYEQYV. The CDR3 DNA is TGTGCCACCCACCAGACTAGCGGGGGGCCACCCTACGAGCAGTACGTC.

The CDR3 loop reads CASSFRQGNSPLHF. In nucleotides, the CDR3 is TGTGCCAGCAGTTTTAGGCAGGGGAATTCACCCCTCCACTTT. The V call is TRBV28, the J call TRBJ1-6; D might be TRBD1 (6 bases). CDR3 size: 14 residues. CDR1 and CDR2 (germline): MDHEN, SYDVKM. The V and J ends lost 3 bases and 7 bases respectively, with 10 bases between them.

The genes are TRBV12-5 and TRBJ2-5, with 10 bases aligning to TRBD2. Germline CDR1 is LGHNT and CDR2 is FRNRAP. This CDR3 region has 12 residues. The ends lost 9 bases at V and 4 bases at J; junction bases unmatched: 2. CDR3 loop: CASSGGAETQYF. The CDR3 nucleotides read TGTGCTAGCAGCGGGGGGGCAGAGACCCAGTACTTC.